The 29 T cell receptor beta chains below come from one sample, sequenced in a study of T-cell memory formation after mild COVID-19. TCRdb recomputed calls from the 5' RACE reads with MiXCR, one row per CDR3 protein. Found here are roughly 340,000 distinct CDR3 sequences, 20% to 25% of them singletons; the top ten hold around 23%. Source material: PBMCs or a T cell subset sorted from them (not recorded which). The receptor set was obtained from a man aged 18 to 30 who had mild COVID-19 (a few samples of this study predate the infection). Cell type and time point are not known.

This clonotype was observed a handful of times. The chain carries TRBV7-2 and TRBJ1-1; no reliable D call. Per the germline V gene, CDR1 is SGHTA and CDR2 is FQGNSA. The V and J ends lost 5 bases and 4 bases respectively, with 14 bases between them. The CDR3 sequence is 14 residues long. Written as DNA, the CDR3 is TGTGCCAGCAGCCGCGCCCTCGCTGGCACTGAAGCTTTCTTT. Amino acids: CASSRALAGTEAFF. The full variable domain, its missing parts supplied by reference TRBV7-2 and TRBJ1-1, is GAGVSQSPSNKVTEKGKDVELRCDPISGHTALYWYRQSLGQGLEFLIYFQGNSAPDKSGLPSDRFSAERTGGSVSTLTIQRTQQEDSAVYLCASSRALAGTEAFFGQGTRLTVV.

This clonotype has at least ten counts. This chain uses TRBV7-2 with TRBJ2-1, with 8 nucleotides matching TRBD2. Germline assignment: CDR1 SGHTA and CDR2 FQGNSA. The length of the CDR3 is 16 residues. The V segment lost 5 bases and the J segment 5 bases; nucleotides outside the gene matches: 11. CDR3 loop: CASSRALVAGNNEQFF. CDR3 DNA: TGTGCCAGCAGCCGAGCGTTGGTAGCGGGGAACAATGAGCAGTTCTTC.

The chain couples TRBV12-3 or TRBV12-4 to TRBJ1-1; D may be TRBD1 (5 bases). The CDR3 is 14 amino acids. Trimming stripped 5 bases from V and 4 bases from J, with 14 bases between. CDR3 protein: CASSDEGRGTEAFF. CDR3 in DNA: TGTGCCAGCAGTGACGAAGGGAGGGGCACTGAAGCTTTCTTT.

This clonotype has only a few counts. V gene TRBV6-2 or TRBV6-3 combines with J gene TRBJ1-1; D might be TRBD1 (5 bases). The CDR3 sequence is 15 residues long. Trimming took 2 bases from V and 2 from J, leaving 12 bases between them. CDR1 MNHEY and CDR2 SVGEGT come from the germline V gene. The DNA for the CDR3 is TGTGCCAGCAGTTACGCCTGGCGGGGCAACACTGAAGCTTTCTTT. The encoded protein is CASSYAWRGNTEAFF.

This clonotype came up a few times. The J gene is TRBJ2-1, the V gene TRBV10-3, with D unclear. This CDR3 comprises 16 residues. V was clipped by 2 bases and J by 3 bases, with 14 bases between them. Germline CDR1 ENHRY, CDR2 SYGVKD. DNA for the CDR3: TGTGCCATCAGTGAGGGATTGCGGATCTTCTACAATGAGCAGTTCTTC. Protein: CAISEGLRIFYNEQFF.

Only a few counts were recorded for this clonotype. J is TRBJ2-5 and V is TRBV4-1, with a possible D match to TRBD2 (7 bases). Germline V gene sequence: CDR1 MGHRA, CDR2 YSYEKL. This CDR3 spans 15 amino acids. Trimming cost V 1 base and J 4 bases, with 13 bases left between them. The CDR3 DNA follows: TGCGCCAGCAGCCAAGGCGGGGGCGAGGGAGAGACCCAGTACTTC. Protein product: CASSQGGGEGETQYF.

The J gene is TRBJ2-1, the V gene TRBV4-2; 12 bases agree with TRBD1. Germline V gives CDR1 LGHNA, CDR2 YNFKEQ. This CDR3 region has 15 residues. Trimming at V came to 5 bases and at J to 5 bases, leaving 4 bases not matched to a gene. The CDR3 sequence: CASSNRDRGHNEQFF. The DNA of the CDR3 is TGTGCCAGCAGCAACCGGGACAGGGGGCACAATGAGCAGTTCTTC.

The chain uses TRBV19 and TRBJ1-1; possibly TRBD1 for D (6 bases). Trimming took off 5 bases at V and 8 bases at J, with 12 bases between the two ends. Germline V gives CDR1 LNHDA, CDR2 SQIVND (reference sequence). The CDR3 runs to 12 residues. CDR3 region: CASSLQGLEAFF. CDR3 DNA sequence: TGTGCCAGTAGTCTACAGGGCCTAGAAGCTTTCTTT.

This clonotype was observed a handful of times. This sequence joins TRBV5-6 and TRBJ1-5; D not certain. V was cut by 4 bases and J by 8 bases, with 10 bases left in between. The CDR3 covers 12 residues. Looked up from germline, CDR1 is SGHDT and CDR2 is YYEEEE. The CDR3 loop reads CASSRYNEPQHF. In DNA, the CDR3 is TGTGCCAGCAGCCGATATAACGAGCCCCAGCATTTT.

This clonotype was detected a few times. The V and J genes are TRBV7-6 and TRBJ1-1; the match to TRBD1 covers 9 bases. In germline, CDR1 is SGHVS, CDR2 FNYEAQ. After removal of 6 bases from V and 3 bases from J, the junction contained 8 bases not matched to a gene. This CDR3 has 15 amino acids. The CDR3 DNA is TGTGCCAGCAGTTCCCCGGGACAGGGTGACACTGAAGCTTTCTTT. Encoded protein: CASSSPGQGDTEAFF. Complete variable domain (other parts from reference TRBV7-6 and TRBJ1-1): GAGVSQSPRYKVTKRGQDVALRCDPISGHVSLYWYRQALGQGPEFLTYFNYEAQQDKSGLPNDRFSAERPEGSISTLTIQRTEQRDSAMYRCASSSPGQGDTEAFFGQGTRLTVV.

This sequence joins TRBV29-1 and TRBJ2-1, with D uncertain. Trimming removed 5 bases from V and 10 bases from J, with 15 bases in between. The CDR3 consists of 12 residues. Germline CDR1 reads SQVTM; CDR2 reads ANQGSEA. CDR3 region: CSVPGPHTEQFF. In DNA form, the CDR3 reads TGCAGCGTTCCCGGGCCCCACACGGAGCAGTTCTTC.

The gene calls are TRBV18 and TRBJ1-1, with a weak D call TRBD1 (6 bases). The V gene lost 6 bases and the J gene lost 0 bases, with 14 bases spanning the gap. The length of the CDR3 is 15 residues. CDR1 and CDR2 from the germline V gene are KGHSH and LQKENI. The CDR3 is CASSFNRAMNTEAFF. The CDR3 coding sequence is TGTGCCAGCTCGTTTAACAGGGCCATGAACACTGAAGCTTTCTTT.

This clonotype was seen a handful of times. The gene calls are TRBV5-1 and TRBJ1-1, with D possibly being TRBD1 (5 bases). The V and J ends lost 4 bases and 4 bases respectively, with 17 bases between them. Germline V gives CDR1 SGHRS, CDR2 YFSETQ. The CDR3 sequence is 15 residues long. The CDR3 here is CASSTLDSRGTEAFF. In nucleotides, the CDR3 is TGCGCCAGCAGCACGCTGGACTCGAGGGGCACTGAAGCTTTCTTT.

Comment on this clonotype: A read error may produce the germline difference seen at one junction end. This sequence joins TRBV10-1 and TRBJ2-2; TRBD2 aligns across 8 bases. Germline CDR1 and CDR2: WNHNN and SYGVQD (reference sequence). CDR3 length: 16 residues. CDR3 bases: TGTGCCAGCAGTCCTAGGACTAGCCAGAACACCGGGGAGCTGTTTTTT. Protein: CASSPRTSQNTGELFF.

V is TRBV6-5 and J is TRBJ2-7; D might be TRBD1 (5 bases). This CDR3 contains 13 residues. V was trimmed by 0 bases and J by 9 bases, leaving 12 bases between them. CDR1 is MNHEY, CDR2 SVGAGI, per germline. The CDR3, as DNA: TGTGCCAGCAGTTACTCTCAGGGCATGGGGCAGTACTTC. Translated, it gives CASSYSQGMGQYF.

V gene TRBV6-2 or TRBV6-3 combines with J gene TRBJ2-1; D is ambiguous. This CDR3 comprises 17 residues. Germline V gene lookup returns CDR1 MNHEY and CDR2 SVGEGT. V shed 5 bases and J shed 0 bases, with 17 bases lying between them. CDR3 sequence reads: CASSPFPMRFSYNEQFF. Written as DNA, the CDR3 is TGTGCCAGCAGTCCCTTCCCCATGAGATTCTCCTACAATGAGCAGTTCTTC.

The J gene is TRBJ2-5, the V gene TRBV7-8; 8 bases are shared with TRBD2. This CDR3 is built from 14 residues. Germline CDR1 SGHVS, CDR2 FQNEAQ. The V and J ends lost 5 bases and 5 bases, in that order; junction bases with no gene match: 7. Here the CDR3 reads CASSTAGVWETQYF. CDR3 nucleotide sequence: TGTGCCAGCAGCACAGCGGGGGTCTGGGAGACCCAGTACTTC. Full variable domain (rest looked up from reference TRBV7-8 and TRBJ2-5): GAGVSQSPRYKVAKRGQDVALRCDPISGHVSLFWYQQALGQGPEFLTYFQNEAQLDKSGLPSDRFFAERPEGSVSTLKIQRTQQEDSAVYLCASSTAGVWETQYFGPGTRLLVL.

The chain couples TRBV20-1 to TRBJ2-1; 11 bases fit TRBD2. J gave up 3 bases and V 4 bases, and 2 bases lay outside the gene matches. From germline, CDR1 is DFQATT and CDR2 SNEGSKA (reference sequence). CDR3 length: 14 residues. Here the CDR3 DNA reads TGCAGTGCTACGACTAGCGGGGACTACAATGAGCAGTTCTTC. Encoded protein: CSATTSGDYNEQFF.

This chain connects TRBV7-3 to TRBJ2-6, with 11 bases aligning to TRBD2. This CDR3 comprises 16 residues. After removal of 5 bases from V and 2 bases from J, the junction contained 2 bases not matched to a gene. Germline CDR1 SGHTA, CDR2 FQGTGA. CDR3 residues: CASSLLAGAGANVLTF. DNA of the CDR3: TGTGCCAGCAGCCTACTAGCGGGGGCTGGGGCCAACGTCCTGACTTTC.

The chain uses TRBV7-2 and TRBJ2-7; 8 bases are a match to TRBD2. This CDR3 comprises 15 residues. V dropped 4 bases and J dropped 4; count of bases not matched to a gene: 9. The germline gives CDR1 SGHTA, CDR2 FQGNSA. CDR3 protein: CASSSTSGGGYEQYV. DNA for the CDR3: TGTGCCAGCAGCTCTACCAGCGGGGGAGGGTACGAGCAGTACGTC.

The chain carries TRBV12-3 or TRBV12-4 and TRBJ1-5; 11 nucleotides agree with TRBD1. The J segment lost 13 bases and the V segment lost 6 bases, leaving 14 bases of the junction unmatched. The CDR3 covers 15 residues. The CDR3, as DNA: TGTGCCAGCAGCAAGGACAGGGGGCGGGTGCTGGGTCAGCATTTT. This encodes CASSKDRGRVLGQHF.

In regard to this clonotype: Relative to the germline gene, one junction end is altered; a read error may explain this. This chain links TRBV5-1 with TRBJ2-2; D not certain. The CDR3 is 15 amino acids. Germline values: CDR1 SGHRS, CDR2 YFSETQ. This chain's CDR3 is CSSSFGTANTGELFF. In nucleotides, the CDR3 is TGCTCCAGCAGCTTTGGCACGGCGAACACCGGGGAGCTGTTTTTT.

This clonotype was observed a few times. This chain joins TRBV5-1 and TRBJ1-1; D call uncertain. Trimming took off 1 base at V and 1 base at J, with 11 bases between the two ends. The CDR3 contains 15 residues. Germline loops: CDR1 SGHRS, CDR2 YFSETQ. The CDR3 DNA reads TGCGCCAGCAGCTTGATCGGGCCATCGAACACTGAAGCTTTCTTT. Translating gives CASSLIGPSNTEAFF.

This clonotype was seen a few times. This chain connects TRBV12-3 or TRBV12-4 to TRBJ1-1; D is unresolved. CDR3 length: 14 amino acids. Between the trimmed V and J ends, which lost 6 bases and 0 bases, there was a span of 11 bases. As DNA, the CDR3 is TGTGCCAGCAGCCCCTTTTATTTGAACACTGAAGCTTTCTTT. Protein product: CASSPFYLNTEAFF.

The chain employs TRBV6-5 and TRBJ2-7; 7 bases are shared with TRBD1. This CDR3 is built from 12 residues. The germline V gene encodes CDR1 MNHEY and CDR2 SVGAGI. With 5 bases clipped from V and 6 bases from J, the junction kept 4 bases outside the gene matches. The CDR3 protein is CASSPRGSEQYF. CDR3 DNA: TGTGCCAGCAGTCCCAGGGGGAGCGAGCAGTACTTC.

This CDR3 reads CASSDETGRQPQHF. CDR3 coding DNA: TGCGCCAGCAGTGACGAGACAGGGAGGCAGCCCCAGCATTTT. The V gene is TRBV10-1, the J gene TRBJ1-5, with 7 bases fitting TRBD1. The V gene's germline CDR1 is WNHNN and CDR2 SYGVQD (reference sequence). This CDR3 contains 14 residues. J gave up 7 bases and V 3 bases, and 6 bases lay outside the gene matches.

The V call is TRBV21-1, the J call TRBJ2-2; TRBD1 is the table's D call, not checked against the DNA. TRBV21-1 is noted as a pseudogene. The CDR3 is made up of 16 amino acids. CDR3 coding DNA: TGTGCCAGCAGCACCCTTGGGACAGGGTTGGCCGGGGAGCTGTTTTTT. It is translated as CASSTLGTGLAGELFF.

The chain joins TRBV2 to TRBJ1-5; TRBD1 might be the D (6 bases). The V and J ends lost 8 bases and 7 bases respectively, with 15 bases between them. This CDR3 has 13 residues. CDR1 and CDR2 from the germline V gene are SNHLY and FYNNEI. DNA for the CDR3: TGTGCCAGCCTTTACAGGGCGGGCCAGCCCCAGCATTTT. It is translated as CASLYRAGQPQHF.

This clonotype was seen a few times. V usage is TRBV12-3 or TRBV12-4 and J usage is TRBJ2-7; 7 positions agree with TRBD2. CDR3 length: 15 amino acids. J gave up 4 bases and V 6 bases, and 12 bases lay outside the gene matches. CDR3 loop: CASSWAQGGGYEQYF. As DNA, the CDR3 is TGTGCCAGCAGCTGGGCGCAGGGCGGGGGTTACGAGCAGTACTTC.